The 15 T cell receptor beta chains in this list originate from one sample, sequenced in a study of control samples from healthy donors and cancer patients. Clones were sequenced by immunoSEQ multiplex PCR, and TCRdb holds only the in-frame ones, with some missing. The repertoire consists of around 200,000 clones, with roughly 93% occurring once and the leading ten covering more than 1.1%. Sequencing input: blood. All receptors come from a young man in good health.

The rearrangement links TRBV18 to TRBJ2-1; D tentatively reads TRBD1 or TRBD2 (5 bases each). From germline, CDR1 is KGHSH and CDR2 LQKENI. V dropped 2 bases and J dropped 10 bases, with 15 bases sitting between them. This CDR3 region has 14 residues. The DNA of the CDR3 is TGTGCCAGCTCACCATTGAGGGGAGAGGGCGAGCAGTTCTTC. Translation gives CASSPLRGEGEQFF.

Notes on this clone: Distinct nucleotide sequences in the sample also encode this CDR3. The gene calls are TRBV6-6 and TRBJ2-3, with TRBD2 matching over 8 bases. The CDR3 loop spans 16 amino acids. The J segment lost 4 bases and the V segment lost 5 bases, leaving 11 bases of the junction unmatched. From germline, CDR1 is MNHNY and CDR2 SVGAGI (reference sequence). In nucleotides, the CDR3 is TGTGCCAGCAGTCGAGGGGTGGCGGGGGGTGCAGATACGCAGTATTTT. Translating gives CASSRGVAGGADTQYF.

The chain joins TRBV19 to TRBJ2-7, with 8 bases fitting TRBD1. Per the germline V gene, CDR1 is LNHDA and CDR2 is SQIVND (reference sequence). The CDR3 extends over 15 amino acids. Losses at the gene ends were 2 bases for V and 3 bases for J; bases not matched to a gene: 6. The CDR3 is CASSIRDRGIYEQYF. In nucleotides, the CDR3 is TGTGCCAGTAGTATAAGAGACAGGGGAATCTACGAGCAGTACTTC.

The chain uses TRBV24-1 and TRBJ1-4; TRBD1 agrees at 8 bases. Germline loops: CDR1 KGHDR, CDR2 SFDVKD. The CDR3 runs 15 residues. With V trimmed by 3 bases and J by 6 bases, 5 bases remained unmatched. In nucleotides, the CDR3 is TGTGCCACCAGTGATGGACAGGGTAGTGATGAAAAACTGTTTTTT. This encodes CATSDGQGSDEKLFF.

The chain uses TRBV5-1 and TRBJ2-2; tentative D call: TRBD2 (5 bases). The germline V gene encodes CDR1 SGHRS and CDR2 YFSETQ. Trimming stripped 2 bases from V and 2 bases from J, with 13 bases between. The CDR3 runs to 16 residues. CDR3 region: CASSFETRENTGELFF. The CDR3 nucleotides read TGCGCCAGCAGCTTCGAGACACGGGAAAACACCGGGGAGCTGTTTTTT.

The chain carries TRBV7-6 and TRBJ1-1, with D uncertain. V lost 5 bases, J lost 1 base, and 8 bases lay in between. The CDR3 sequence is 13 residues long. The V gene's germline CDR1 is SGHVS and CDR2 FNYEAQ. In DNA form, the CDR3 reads TGTGCCAGCAGCCACAACAAGAACACTGAAGCTTTCTTT. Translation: CASSHNKNTEAFF.

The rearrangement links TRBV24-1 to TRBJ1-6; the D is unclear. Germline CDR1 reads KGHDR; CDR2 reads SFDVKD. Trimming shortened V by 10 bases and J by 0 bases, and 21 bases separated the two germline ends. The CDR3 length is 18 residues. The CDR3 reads CATRPPKTLSSYNSPLHF. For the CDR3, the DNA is TGTGCCACTCGGCCCCCAAAGACGCTAAGCTCCTATAATTCACCCCTCCACTTT.

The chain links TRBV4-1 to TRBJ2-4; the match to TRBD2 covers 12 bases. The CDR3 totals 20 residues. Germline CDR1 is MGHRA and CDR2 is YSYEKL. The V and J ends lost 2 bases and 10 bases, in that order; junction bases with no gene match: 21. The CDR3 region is CASSQSLRELTSGGRGIQYF. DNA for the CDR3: TGCGCCAGCAGCCAAAGTCTACGTGAATTGACTAGCGGGGGCCGGGGGATTCAGTACTTC.

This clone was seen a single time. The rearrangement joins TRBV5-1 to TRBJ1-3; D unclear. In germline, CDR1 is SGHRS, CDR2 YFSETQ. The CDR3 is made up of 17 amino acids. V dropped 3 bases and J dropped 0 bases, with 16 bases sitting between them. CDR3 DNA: TGCGCCAGCAGCTACGACCCAGGTTACAGCTCTGGAAACACCATATATTTT. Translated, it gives CASSYDPGYSSGNTIYF. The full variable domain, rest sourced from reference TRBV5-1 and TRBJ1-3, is KAGVTQTPRYLIKTRGQQVTLSCSPISGHRSVSWYQQTPGQGLQFLFEYFSETQRNKGNFPGRFSGRQFSNSRSEMNVSTLELGDSALYLCASSYDPGYSSGNTIYFGEGSWLTVV.

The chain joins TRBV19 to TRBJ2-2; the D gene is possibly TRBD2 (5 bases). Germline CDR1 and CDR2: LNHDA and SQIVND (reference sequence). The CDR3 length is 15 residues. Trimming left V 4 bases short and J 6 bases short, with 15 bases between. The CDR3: CASSKLDSSAGELFF. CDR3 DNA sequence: TGTGCCAGTAGTAAATTGGACTCCAGCGCCGGGGAGCTGTTTTTT.

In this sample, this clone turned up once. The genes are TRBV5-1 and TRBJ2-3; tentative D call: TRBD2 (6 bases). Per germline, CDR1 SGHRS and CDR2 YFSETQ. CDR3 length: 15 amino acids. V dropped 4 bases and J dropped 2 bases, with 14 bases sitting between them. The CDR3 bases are TGCGCCAGCAGCCCGGAAGGGCGGGACACAGATACGCAGTATTTT. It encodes CASSPEGRDTDTQYF. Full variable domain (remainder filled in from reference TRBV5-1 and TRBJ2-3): KAGVTQTPRYLIKTRGQQVTLSCSPISGHRSVSWYQQTPGQGLQFLFEYFSETQRNKGNFPGRFSGRQFSNSRSEMNVSTLELGDSALYLCASSPEGRDTDTQYFGPGTRLTVL.

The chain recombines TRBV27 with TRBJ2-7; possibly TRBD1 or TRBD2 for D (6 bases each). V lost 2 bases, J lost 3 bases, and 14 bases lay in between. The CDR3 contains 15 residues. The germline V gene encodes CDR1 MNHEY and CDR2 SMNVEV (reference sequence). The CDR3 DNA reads TGTGCCAGCAGTTTAAGAACGGGGGCTTTCTACGAGCAGTACTTC. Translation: CASSLRTGAFYEQYF.

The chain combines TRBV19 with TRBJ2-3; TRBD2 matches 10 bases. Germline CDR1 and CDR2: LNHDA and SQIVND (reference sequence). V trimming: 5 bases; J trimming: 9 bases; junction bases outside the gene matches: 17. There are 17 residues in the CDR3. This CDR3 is CASSLRLAGLAKVTQYF. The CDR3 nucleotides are TGTGCCAGTAGTTTGAGACTAGCGGGCCTGGCAAAAGTAACGCAGTATTTT.

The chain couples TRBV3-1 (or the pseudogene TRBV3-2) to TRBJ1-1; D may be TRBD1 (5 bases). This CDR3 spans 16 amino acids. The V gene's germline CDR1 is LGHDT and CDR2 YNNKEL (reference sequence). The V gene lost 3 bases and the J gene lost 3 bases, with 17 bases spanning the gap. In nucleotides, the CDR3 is TGTGCCAGCAGCCAGGGGCTTGGGGCGGGACACACTGAAGCTTTCTTT. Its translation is CASSQGLGAGHTEAFF.

The CDR3 DNA reads TGTGCCAGCAGAGGACAGGGTTTCAATCAGCCCCAGCATTTT. Protein product: CASRGQGFNQPQHF. This sequence joins TRBV3-1 (or the pseudogene TRBV3-2) and TRBJ1-5, with TRBD1 identical over 8 bases. Germline CDR1 reads LGHDT; CDR2 reads YNNKEL (reference sequence). This CDR3 comprises 14 residues. Losses at the gene ends were 6 bases for V and 3 bases for J; bases not matched to a gene: 4.